Listed below are T cell receptor beta chains from one sample, sequenced in a study of blood T cell repertoires in COVID-19. Using immunoSEQ multiplex PCR, the repertoire was profiled, and TCRdb retains in-frame clones only, with some absent. This repertoire shows some 320,000 clones, roughly 90% found once; its top ten account for almost 4%. Sequencing was carried out using PBMCs or T cells enriched from blood (not recorded which). These receptors were collected from a woman in her thirties who had been exposed to COVID-19. Each CDR3 is given with its conserved first and last residue. The D gene is left open where the match is weak.

d_gene,v_gene,j_gene,CDR3nt,CDR3aa
TRBD1,TRBV5-8,TRBJ1-2,TGTGCCAGCAGTCAAAACCACCGGGACAGGACTAACTATGGCTACACCTTC,CASSQNHRDRTNYGYTF
.,TRBV28,TRBJ1-6,TGTGCCAGCAGCCCTAGACGGAGCTCCTATAATTCACCCCTCCACTTT,CASSPRRSSYNSPLHF
.,TRBV5-1,TRBJ2-5,TGCGCCAGCAGCTTTAACGGGATCCGAGAGACCCAGTACTTC,CASSFNGIRETQYF
.,TRBV19,TRBJ1-1,TGTGCCAGTAGTATAGATCCGGGGGACACTGAAGCTTTCTTT,CASSIDPGDTEAFF
TRBD1,TRBV27,TRBJ2-7,TGTGCCAGCGGATACAGACAGGGAATTAGTTACGAGCAGTACTTC,CASGYRQGISYEQYF
TRBD2,TRBV20-1,TRBJ2-2,TGCAGTGCTAGTAGCGGGGACGCTACCTACGGGGAGCTGTTTTTT,CSASSGDATYGELFF
TRBD1,TRBV7-7,TRBJ2-1,TGTGCCAGCAGCCCAAGGGACAGAGCTTACAATGAGCAGTTCTTC,CASSPRDRAYNEQFF
.,TRBV7-9,TRBJ1-4,TGTGCCAGCAGCTCAGGGGTCGGCGGCTTGGAAAAACTGTTTTTT,CASSSGVGGLEKLFF
TRBD1,TRBV19,TRBJ1-6,TGTGCCAGCAGAAAGGACAGGGGATATAATTCACCCCTCCACTTT,CASRKDRGYNSPLHF
TRBD1,TRBV7-9,TRBJ2-2,TGTGCCAGCAGCGGGTGGACAGGGTCCACCGGGGAGCTGTTTTTT,CASSGWTGSTGELFF
.,TRBV5-5,TRBJ1-4,TGTGCCAGCGGACAGAACGAAAAACTGTTTTTT,CASGQNEKLFF